The rows below give T cell receptor beta chains drawn from one sample of a study of early T cells in non-severe SARS-CoV-2 infection. One entry per CDR3 protein results from TCRdb running MiXCR on the 5' RACE reads. The data contain 70,000 to 75,000 distinct CDR3 sequences, around 13% of them seen just once; the ten biggest clones take up over 12%. Sequencing was carried out using whole blood. All receptors come from an adult who was a healthcare worker with PCR-confirmed SARS-CoV-2 infection or an uninfected control (not recorded which). Each CDR3 is given with its conserved first and last residue. The D gene is left open where the match is weak. Part of the rows lack a size; the others show once, few, many or a class for expanded clones.

d_gene: TRBD1; abundance: few; j_gene: TRBJ1-4; v_gene: TRBV3-1; CDR3nt: TGTGCCAGCAGCCACACCGGGACAGGGTTAGGAAAACTGTTTTTT; CDR3aa: CASSHTGTGLGKLFF
d_gene: NA; abundance: many; j_gene: TRBJ2-1; v_gene: TRBV25-1; CDR3nt: TGTGCCAGCAGTGAATATGAACCTCCGAGCTCCTACAATGAGCAGTTCTTC; CDR3aa: CASSEYEPPSSYNEQFF
d_gene: NA; abundance: NA; j_gene: TRBJ2-1; v_gene: TRBV11-2; CDR3nt: TGTGCCAGCACCGAAGGACAGTACAATGAGCAGTTCTTC; CDR3aa: CASTEGQYNEQFF
d_gene: NA; abundance: NA; j_gene: TRBJ2-1; v_gene: TRBV9; CDR3nt: TGTGCCAGCAATACACTAGGGGTTGACTACAATGAGCAGTTCTTC; CDR3aa: CASNTLGVDYNEQFF
d_gene: NA; abundance: few; j_gene: TRBJ2-1; v_gene: TRBV28; CDR3nt: TGTGCCAGCAGTTTTCCCCTTGACAATGAGCAGTTCTTC; CDR3aa: CASSFPLDNEQFF
d_gene: NA; abundance: once; j_gene: TRBJ1-5; v_gene: TRBV7-2; CDR3nt: TGTGCCAGCAGCTTAGCGGGGCCCCAGCCCCAGCATTTT; CDR3aa: CASSLAGPQPQHF
d_gene: NA; abundance: many; j_gene: TRBJ1-1; v_gene: TRBV18; CDR3nt: TGTGCCAGCCTACATCCCCTAAGGATCGCTGAAGCTTTCTTT; CDR3aa: CASLHPLRIAEAFF
d_gene: NA; abundance: NA; j_gene: TRBJ1-1; v_gene: TRBV29-1; CDR3nt: TGCAGCGGGAAACAGATGAACACTGAAGCTTTCTTT; CDR3aa: CSGKQMNTEAFF
d_gene: NA; abundance: NA; j_gene: TRBJ1-5; v_gene: TRBV4-1; CDR3nt: TGCGCCAGCAGCCAAGATCAACCGGGCGCAGGAGGCAATCAGCCCCAGCATTTT; CDR3aa: CASSQDQPGAGGNQPQHF
d_gene: NA; abundance: NA; j_gene: TRBJ1-4; v_gene: TRBV4-2; CDR3nt: TGTGTCAGCAGCCAAGAGGGTGTAAAACTGTTTTTT; CDR3aa: CVSSQEGVKLFF
d_gene: TRBD2; abundance: NA; j_gene: TRBJ2-3; v_gene: TRBV6-5; CDR3nt: TGTGCCAGCAGTTACTCGGGGGCTAGCGGGGATGCAGATACGCAGTATTTT; CDR3aa: CASSYSGASGDADTQYF
d_gene: TRBD2; abundance: few; j_gene: TRBJ2-3; v_gene: TRBV6-4; CDR3nt: TGTGCCAGCAGTGACTCTAGCGGGGGGGCAGATACGCAGTATTTT; CDR3aa: CASSDSSGGADTQYF
d_gene: TRBD2; abundance: NA; j_gene: TRBJ2-7; v_gene: TRBV29-1; CDR3nt: TGCAGCGTTGGCGGGGGGGCCGGGTACGAGCAGTACTTC; CDR3aa: CSVGGGAGYEQYF
d_gene: NA; abundance: many; j_gene: TRBJ1-5; v_gene: TRBV12-3/TRBV12-4; CDR3nt: TGTGCCAGCACCGCATGGGGAGGAGTAGACAATCAGCCCCAGCATTTT; CDR3aa: CASTAWGGVDNQPQHF
d_gene: TRBD2; abundance: few; j_gene: TRBJ2-3; v_gene: TRBV6-1; CDR3nt: TGTGCCAGCAGCTTCAAACTAGCGTCTAGCACAGATACGCAGTATTTT; CDR3aa: CASSFKLASSTDTQYF
d_gene: NA; abundance: many; j_gene: TRBJ2-2; v_gene: TRBV15; CDR3nt: TGTGCCACCAGCAGTTTGAGAGTGCGGGCAACCGGGGAGCTGTTTTTT; CDR3aa: CATSSLRVRATGELFF
d_gene: NA; abundance: NA; j_gene: TRBJ2-2; v_gene: TRBV5-4; CDR3nt: TGTGCCAGCAGCCGGAACGCGAACACCGGGGAGCTGTTTTTT; CDR3aa: CASSRNANTGELFF
d_gene: NA; abundance: many; j_gene: TRBJ1-1; v_gene: TRBV7-9; CDR3nt: TGTGCCAGCAGCTTAGTCAGCGCTGAAGCTTTCTTT; CDR3aa: CASSLVSAEAFF
d_gene: NA; abundance: many; j_gene: TRBJ2-7; v_gene: TRBV20-1; CDR3nt: TGCAGTGCTAGTGGGGCTGGGCCTGCCTCCTACGAGCAGTACTTC; CDR3aa: CSASGAGPASYEQYF
d_gene: TRBD1; abundance: NA; j_gene: TRBJ1-2; v_gene: TRBV14; CDR3nt: TGTGCCAGCCGGTCCTCGGGACAGGGGATCTGGGGCTACACCTTC; CDR3aa: CASRSSGQGIWGYTF
d_gene: NA; abundance: many; j_gene: TRBJ1-5; v_gene: TRBV6-6; CDR3nt: TGTGCCAGCAGTCCTAACAGGGTTAGCAATCAGCCCCAGCATTTT; CDR3aa: CASSPNRVSNQPQHF
d_gene: TRBD2; abundance: NA; j_gene: TRBJ2-4; v_gene: TRBV20-1; CDR3nt: TGCAGTGCTTCATTTGGACTAGCGGGGCTAGCCAAAAACATTCAGTACTTC; CDR3aa: CSASFGLAGLAKNIQYF
d_gene: TRBD2; abundance: many; j_gene: TRBJ2-3; v_gene: TRBV11-1; CDR3nt: TGTGCCAGCAGCTTCAGCGGGACTAGTAGCACAGATACGCAGTATTTT; CDR3aa: CASSFSGTSSTDTQYF
d_gene: NA; abundance: few; j_gene: TRBJ1-4; v_gene: TRBV10-3; CDR3nt: TGTGCCATCAGGGACAGCAGTAATGAAAAACTGTTTTTT; CDR3aa: CAIRDSSNEKLFF
d_gene: NA; abundance: NA; j_gene: TRBJ2-7; v_gene: TRBV28; CDR3nt: TGTGCCAGCAGAGACACAGCCTCCTACGAGCAGTACTTC; CDR3aa: CASRDTASYEQYF
d_gene: NA; abundance: many; j_gene: TRBJ2-7; v_gene: TRBV7-2; CDR3nt: TGTGCCAGCAGCTTAACCGGGACTTCACTTTACGAGCAGTACTTC; CDR3aa: CASSLTGTSLYEQYF
d_gene: NA; abundance: many; j_gene: TRBJ2-1; v_gene: TRBV7-8; CDR3nt: TGTGCCAGCAGCGCATACTTGGGACTTCCCAATGAGCAGTTCTTC; CDR3aa: CASSAYLGLPNEQFF
d_gene: NA; abundance: NA; j_gene: TRBJ2-1; v_gene: TRBV6-6; CDR3nt: TGTGCCAGCAGCTCTGATACGTGGAATGAGCAGTTCTTC; CDR3aa: CASSSDTWNEQFF
d_gene: NA; abundance: NA; j_gene: TRBJ1-3; v_gene: TRBV28; CDR3nt: TGTGCCAGCAGTCAGGCAGGGAGAGGAGGAAACACCATATATTTT; CDR3aa: CASSQAGRGGNTIYF
d_gene: NA; abundance: NA; j_gene: TRBJ1-1; v_gene: TRBV12-3/TRBV12-4; CDR3nt: TGTGCCAGCAGTTTTCGGAGAGGCACTGAAGCTTTCTTT; CDR3aa: CASSFRRGTEAFF
d_gene: NA; abundance: many; j_gene: TRBJ1-4; v_gene: TRBV5-6; CDR3nt: TGTGCCAGCAGATTGTCCGGAGGGGGTCGTGAAAAACTGTTTTTT; CDR3aa: CASRLSGGGREKLFF
d_gene: TRBD1; abundance: many; j_gene: TRBJ1-3; v_gene: TRBV6-5; CDR3nt: TGTGCCAGCAGTCGAAAAACAGGGGGATCTGGAAACACCATATATTTT; CDR3aa: CASSRKTGGSGNTIYF
d_gene: NA; abundance: NA; j_gene: TRBJ2-3; v_gene: TRBV12-3/TRBV12-4; CDR3nt: TGTGCCAGCAGTTTAAGCGGAGACACAGATACGCAGTATTTT; CDR3aa: CASSLSGDTDTQYF
d_gene: NA; abundance: NA; j_gene: TRBJ2-7; v_gene: TRBV25-1; CDR3nt: TGTGCCAGCAGGATGAATGTGGGGAAGCAGTACTTC; CDR3aa: CASRMNVGKQYF
d_gene: NA; abundance: NA; j_gene: TRBJ1-2; v_gene: TRBV29-1; CDR3nt: TGCAGCGTTCGAAGGTCCCAGGGCGGCTATGGCTACACCTTC; CDR3aa: CSVRRSQGGYGYTF
d_gene: TRBD1; abundance: many; j_gene: TRBJ1-2; v_gene: TRBV28; CDR3nt: TGTGCCAGCAGTTCCGGGACAGATGGCTACACCTTC; CDR3aa: CASSSGTDGYTF
d_gene: NA; abundance: few; j_gene: TRBJ1-2; v_gene: TRBV6-6; CDR3nt: TGTGCCAGCAGTTACGAAAATCGGGGCAGTGGCTACACCTTC; CDR3aa: CASSYENRGSGYTF
d_gene: NA; abundance: NA; j_gene: TRBJ2-1; v_gene: TRBV29-1; CDR3nt: TGCGGCGAGTCGGCGGGGTACAATGAGCAGTTCTTC; CDR3aa: CGESAGYNEQFF
d_gene: NA; abundance: NA; j_gene: TRBJ2-6; v_gene: TRBV20-1; CDR3nt: TGCAGTGCTTTAGAAGGGGCGGTATCTGGGGCCAACGTCCTGACTTTC; CDR3aa: CSALEGAVSGANVLTF
d_gene: NA; abundance: few; j_gene: TRBJ1-5; v_gene: TRBV29-1; CDR3nt: TGCAACCCTTGGAGGGGGAGCCATCAGCCCCAGCATTTT; CDR3aa: CNPWRGSHQPQHF
d_gene: TRBD1; abundance: NA; j_gene: TRBJ2-7; v_gene: TRBV28; CDR3nt: TGTGCCAGCAGTTCCGTCCCGGGACAGGGGTACTTCTACGAGCAGTACTTC; CDR3aa: CASSSVPGQGYFYEQYF
d_gene: TRBD2; abundance: NA; j_gene: TRBJ2-7; v_gene: TRBV7-6; CDR3nt: TGTGCCAGCCCTCCCGCGACTAGCGGGGAGGAGTACGAGCAGTACTTC; CDR3aa: CASPPATSGEEYEQYF
d_gene: NA; abundance: NA; j_gene: TRBJ1-6; v_gene: TRBV6-2/TRBV6-3; CDR3nt: TGTGCCAGCAGTTACGTATGGTCGCCATCTTACTTATCACCCCTCCACTTT; CDR3aa: CASSYVWSPSYLSPLHF
d_gene: NA; abundance: many; j_gene: TRBJ1-2; v_gene: TRBV6-5; CDR3nt: TGTGCCAGCACCCAAAGGATTCAGGGCGGGTATGGCTACACCTTC; CDR3aa: CASTQRIQGGYGYTF
d_gene: NA; abundance: many; j_gene: TRBJ2-7; v_gene: TRBV29-1; CDR3nt: TGCAGCGTTCCGACCCACGAGCAGTACTTC; CDR3aa: CSVPTHEQYF
d_gene: NA; abundance: few; j_gene: TRBJ1-6; v_gene: TRBV5-1; CDR3nt: TGCGCCAGCAGCTTAAGACTAAATTCACCCCTCCACTTT; CDR3aa: CASSLRLNSPLHF
d_gene: NA; abundance: few; j_gene: TRBJ1-6; v_gene: TRBV3-1; CDR3nt: TGTGCCAGCAGCCAAGACATCTCACCCCTCCACTTT; CDR3aa: CASSQDISPLHF
d_gene: NA; abundance: NA; j_gene: TRBJ1-4; v_gene: TRBV29-1; CDR3nt: TGCAGCGTTGATCGGGGTGAAAAACTGTTTTTT; CDR3aa: CSVDRGEKLFF
d_gene: TRBD1; abundance: many; j_gene: TRBJ2-2; v_gene: TRBV7-2; CDR3nt: TGTGCCAGCAGCTTATACGGGACAGGGGATGGCGGGGAGCTGTTTTTT; CDR3aa: CASSLYGTGDGGELFF